The 2 T cell receptor beta chains presented below share a single source sample, sequenced in a study of response to subunit inactivated influenza vaccine. TCRdb re-called the RT-PCR reads through MiXCR, storing one row per CDR3 protein. Here the sample spans more than 700,000 distinct CDR3 sequences, about 20% being singletons. Material: PBMCs from blood, obtained roughly 5 days after vaccination. The receptors derive from a man aged 50-59 years who received an inactivated influenza vaccine.

Ten or more counts support this clonotype. This chain connects TRBV5-1 to TRBJ2-5; D perhaps matches TRBD1 (6 bases). Deletions cut 3 bases from V and 2 bases from J, with 11 bases between. There are 14 residues in the CDR3. Germline values: CDR1 SGHRS, CDR2 YFSETQ. The CDR3, as DNA: TGCGCCAGCAGCTCAATGACAGGACAAGAGACCCAGTACTTC. Protein: CASSSMTGQETQYF.

The rearrangement uses TRBV13 and TRBJ2-1; 7 positions agree with TRBD2. Germline V gives CDR1 PRHDT, CDR2 FYEKMQ (reference sequence). V was clipped by 4 bases and J by 4 bases; unmatched bases: 7. This CDR3 comprises 15 residues. The DNA for the CDR3 is TGTGCCAGCAGCTACCGACTAGCAGTATACAATGAGCAGTTCTTC. Translating gives CASSYRLAVYNEQFF.